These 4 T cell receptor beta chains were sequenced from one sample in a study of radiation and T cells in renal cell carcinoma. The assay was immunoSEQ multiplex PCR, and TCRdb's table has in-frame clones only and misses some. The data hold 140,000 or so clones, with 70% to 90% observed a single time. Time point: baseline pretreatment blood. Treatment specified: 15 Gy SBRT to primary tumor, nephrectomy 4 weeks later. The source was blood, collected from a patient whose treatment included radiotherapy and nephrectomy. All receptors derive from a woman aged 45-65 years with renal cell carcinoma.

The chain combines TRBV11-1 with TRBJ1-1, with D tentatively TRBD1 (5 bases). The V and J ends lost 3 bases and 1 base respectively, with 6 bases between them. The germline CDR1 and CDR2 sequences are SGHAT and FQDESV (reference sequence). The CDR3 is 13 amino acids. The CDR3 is CASSFTGNTEAFF. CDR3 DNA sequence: TGTGCCAGCAGCTTTACAGGGAACACTGAAGCTTTCTTT.

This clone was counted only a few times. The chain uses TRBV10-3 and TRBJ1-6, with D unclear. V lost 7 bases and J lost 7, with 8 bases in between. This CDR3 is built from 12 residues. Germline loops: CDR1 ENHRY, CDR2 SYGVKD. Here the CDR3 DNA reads TGTGCCATCACTAGTGGAAATTCACCCCTCCACTTT. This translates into CAITSGNSPLHF.

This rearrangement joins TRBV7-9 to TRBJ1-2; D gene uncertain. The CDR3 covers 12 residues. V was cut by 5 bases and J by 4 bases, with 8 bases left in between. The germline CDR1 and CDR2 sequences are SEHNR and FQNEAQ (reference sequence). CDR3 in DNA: TGTGCCAGCAGCCCTCAATCCTATGGCTACACCTTC. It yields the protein CASSPQSYGYTF.

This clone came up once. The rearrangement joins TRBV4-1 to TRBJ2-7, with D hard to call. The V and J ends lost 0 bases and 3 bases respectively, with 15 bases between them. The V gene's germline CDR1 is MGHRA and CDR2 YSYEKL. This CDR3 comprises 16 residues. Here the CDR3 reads CASSQEWSGAFYEQYF. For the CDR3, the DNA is TGCGCCAGCAGCCAAGAGTGGTCCGGAGCATTCTACGAGCAGTACTTC.